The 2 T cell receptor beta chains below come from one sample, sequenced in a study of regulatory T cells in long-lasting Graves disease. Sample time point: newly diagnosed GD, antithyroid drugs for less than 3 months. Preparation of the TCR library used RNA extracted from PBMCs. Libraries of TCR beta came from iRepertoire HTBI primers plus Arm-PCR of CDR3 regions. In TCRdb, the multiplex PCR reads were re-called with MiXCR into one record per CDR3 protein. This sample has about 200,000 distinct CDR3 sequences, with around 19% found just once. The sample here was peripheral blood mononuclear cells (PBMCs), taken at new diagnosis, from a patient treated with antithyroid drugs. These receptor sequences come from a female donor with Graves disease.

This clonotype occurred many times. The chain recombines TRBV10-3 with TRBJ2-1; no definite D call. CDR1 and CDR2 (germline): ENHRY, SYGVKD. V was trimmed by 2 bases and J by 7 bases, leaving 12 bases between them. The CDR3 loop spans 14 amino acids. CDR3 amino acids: CAISEALSTNEQFF. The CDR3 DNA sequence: TGTGCCATCAGTGAGGCCCTTTCAACGAATGAGCAGTTCTTC.

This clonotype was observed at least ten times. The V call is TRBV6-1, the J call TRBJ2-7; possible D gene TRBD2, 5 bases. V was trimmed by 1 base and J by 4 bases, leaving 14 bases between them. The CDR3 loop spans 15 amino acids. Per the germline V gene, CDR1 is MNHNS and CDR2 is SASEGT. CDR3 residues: CASSEGGHWGYEQYF. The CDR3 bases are TGTGCCAGCAGTGAAGGAGGGCATTGGGGATACGAGCAGTACTTC.